This T cell receptor beta chain was observed in a study of response to subunit inactivated influenza vaccine. TCRdb used MiXCR to reprocess the RT-PCR reads, holding one entry per CDR3 protein. The table has about 780,000 distinct CDR3 sequences, under 20% seen once. The CDR3 has 16 residues. Trimming cost V 2 bases and J 5 bases; bases outside gene matches: 11. Per germline, CDR1 LGHNA and CDR2 YSLEER. This material consisted of PBMCs from blood, taken around 5 days after vaccination. This receptor was taken from a man aged 50 to 60 who received an inactivated influenza vaccine. The chain is built from TRBV4-3 and TRBJ2-7, with 8 nucleotides matching TRBD1. CDR3 nucleotide sequence: TGCGCCAGCAGCCAAATCGCAGGGGGCACGTTCAACGAGCAGTACTTC. This sequence encodes CASSQIAGGTFNEQYF.